This T cell receptor (beta chain) was identified during a study of T cell responses to AZD1222 COVID-19 vaccine. Points from the study as a whole: Donors, mostly white British, included more females; clonal diversity was possibly underestimated. In all cases, repertoires were sampled only after the peak T cell response. Spike-wide coverage was observed for vaccine-associated CD4 TCRs, with dominant responses at 160-218 and 743-854.

The study pooled second doses at about 4 or about 12 weeks. At least ten counts were recorded for this clone. Its antigen is not known. Data came from immunoSEQ multiplex PCR; TCRdb stores just in-frame clones and leaves some out. The sample has approximately 69,000 clones; approximately 87% are singletons. The CDR3 runs 16 residues. V gave up 8 bases and J gave up 0 bases, with 17 bases separating them. The chain carries TRBV23-1 and TRBJ1-5; tentative D call: TRBD1 (5 bases). TRBV23-1 is marked as an open reading frame, function uncertain. The origin of this receptor is an adult who received the AZD1222 COVID-19 vaccine. Sample: peripheral blood, taken 28 days after the second AZD1222 dose. CDR3 protein: CASPPGGLSSNQPQHF. The CDR3 region has the DNA TGCGCCAGCCCCCCTGGGGGTCTTAGTAGCAATCAGCCCCAGCATTTT.